This TCR beta chain was identified during a study of T cell repertoires in cytomegalovirus infection. Background on the study: Carrying CMV and the relevant HLA type showed in public TCR beta signatures.

This clonotype has just a few counts. The CDR3 has 14 amino acids. V lost 4 bases and J lost 2, with 12 bases in between. The germline CDR1 and CDR2 sequences are SEHNR and FQNEAQ (reference sequence). TCRdb fed the reads into MiXCR, producing one record per CDR3 protein. The sample lists some 180,000 distinct CDR3 sequences, nearly 9.5% occurring once. The sample comprised PBMCs. The chain employs TRBV7-9 and TRBJ2-7; D is possibly TRBD1 (5 bases). The origin of this receptor is a human donor in good health (CMV status not recorded). Some clones in this sample may be carry-over from other donors' samples. This CDR3 is CASSYPQGAYEQYF. DNA for the CDR3: TGTGCCAGCAGCTATCCCCAGGGTGCCTACGAGCAGTACTTC.